The clone carrying this T cell receptor beta chain was observed a few times. These data are taken from a study of cytomegalovirus exposure and HLA in healthy donors. CDR1 and CDR2 (germline): MGHRA, YSYEKL. With 0 bases removed from V and 7 bases from J, the gap between germline ends came to 12 bases. The CDR3 is made up of 15 amino acids. Vbeta (60) and Jbeta (13) primers were used in the PCR. Libraries were prepared by immunoSEQ multiplex PCR; TCRdb keeps only in-frame clonotypes and omits some of them. Of 75,000 to 100,000 clones in the sample, 64% were seen once. This sequence was found in a man aged 55 to 70 in good health and CMV-seronegative. This chain connects TRBV4-1 to TRBJ2-2, with D uncertain. The specimen was PBMCs. As DNA, the CDR3 is TGCGCCAGCAGCCAAGATCTCCCCAGTCTCGGGGAGCTGTTTTTT. Translating it yields CASSQDLPSLGELFF.